What follows are 32 T cell receptor beta chains derived from one specimen sequenced in a study of a mutant IDH1 vaccine in newly diagnosed glioma. No antigen has been assigned to these receptors. Method: immunoSEQ multiplex PCR; TCRdb's copy keeps in-frame clones and lacks some. This repertoire shows 30,000 to 40,000 clones, around 60% found once; its top ten account for around 10%. The time point was: week 5, during vaccination. Every vaccination contained 300 ug of the mutant IDH1 20-mer peptide and was paired with topical imiquimod. Here the sequenced sample was PBMCs, taken from a glioma patient whose treatment included an IDH1 peptide vaccine. The receptors come from a woman between 18 and 30 years old with glioma.

CDR3 sequence: CASSPSGGADEQFF. CDR3 coding DNA: TGTGCCAGTAGTCCCAGCGGGGGGGCCGATGAGCAGTTCTTC. The chain combines TRBV19 with TRBJ2-1; 10 nucleotides line up with TRBD2. The germline gives CDR1 LNHDA, CDR2 SQIVND (reference sequence). The CDR3 contains 14 residues. With 5 bases clipped from V and 8 bases from J, the junction kept 6 bases outside the gene matches.

V is TRBV9 and J is TRBJ2-5, with 12 bases identical to TRBD1. The germline gives CDR1 SGDLS, CDR2 YYNGEE. The V gene end was trimmed by 0 bases and the J gene end by 5 bases; junction bases not matched to a gene: 5. The CDR3 runs 16 residues. CDR3 nucleotides: TGTGCCAGCAGCGTAGACGGGACAGGGGGCCCGGAGACCCAGTACTTC. Its translation is CASSVDGTGGPETQYF.

The chain uses TRBV10-3 and TRBJ2-1, with 9 bases aligning to TRBD2. Germline loops: CDR1 ENHRY, CDR2 SYGVKD. CDR3 length: 16 amino acids. V dropped 10 bases and J dropped 9; count of bases not matched to a gene: 19. In DNA form, the CDR3 reads TGTGCCACCAACTCGGCGGGAGGGCTCTCTTCGGGTGAGCAGTTCTTC. Translating gives CATNSAGGLSSGEQFF.

The chain links TRBV9 to TRBJ2-5, with D uncertain. The CDR3 length is 15 residues. The ends were cut back, 0 bases at V and 1 base at J, with 10 bases in the middle. Germline CDR1 is SGDLS and CDR2 is YYNGEE. The CDR3: CASSVDGRTQETQYF. In DNA, the CDR3 is TGTGCCAGCAGCGTAGACGGCAGGACCCAAGAGACCCAGTACTTC.

This clone was seen a handful of times. This sequence joins TRBV6-6 and TRBJ2-1; D uncertain. Germline lookup yields CDR1 MNHNY and CDR2 SVGAGI (reference sequence). The CDR3 has 13 residues. V dropped 5 bases and J dropped 4 bases, with 9 bases sitting between them. The CDR3 nucleotides are TGTGCCAGCAGTCGGGCCGGGTACAATGAGCAGTTCTTC. Its protein product is CASSRAGYNEQFF.

The rearrangement joins TRBV11-3 to TRBJ2-7; 8 bases fit TRBD2. Trimming removed 0 bases from V and 1 base from J; junction bases left unmatched: 11. Germline lookup yields CDR1 SGHNT and CDR2 YENEEA. There are 18 residues in the CDR3. The CDR3 DNA reads as TGTGCCAGCAGCTTAGATTGGGTTAGCGGGACGCTTTCCTACGAGCAGTACTTC. Protein: CASSLDWVSGTLSYEQYF.

There are a few counts of this clone. The chain couples TRBV28 to TRBJ1-3; possible D gene TRBD1, 5 bases. V was shortened by 3 bases and J by 0 bases, with 12 bases between the two germline ends. This CDR3 is 16 amino acids long. Germline V lookup: CDR1 MDHEN, CDR2 SYDVKM. CDR3 protein: CASSLLDTSSGNTIYF. DNA of the CDR3: TGTGCCAGCAGTTTGCTGGACACCAGCTCTGGAAACACCATATATTTT.

The CDR3 protein is CASSLGWGNQETQYF. In DNA form, the CDR3 reads TGTGCCAGCAGCCTCGGGTGGGGGAACCAAGAGACCCAGTACTTC. The V and J genes are TRBV7-2 and TRBJ2-5, with D perhaps matching TRBD1 or TRBD2 (5 bases each). The V end was cut by 5 bases, the J end by 0 bases, with 13 bases between. Germline CDR1 SGHTA, CDR2 FQGNSA. CDR3 length: 15 residues.

This clone turned up a few times. V usage is TRBV21-1 and J usage is TRBJ2-3; the DNA was not used to check the table's D call, TRBD2. TRBV21-1 constitutes a pseudogene. This CDR3 has 10 amino acids. The CDR3 spells CASSTPASYF. CDR3 nucleotides: TGTGCCAGCAGCACACCCGCGTCGTATTTT.

This clone has just a few counts. The genes are TRBV5-6 and TRBJ1-1, with 10 positions matching TRBD1. This CDR3 comprises 14 residues. V lost 5 bases to trimming and J lost 5 bases; unmatched junction nucleotides: 6. CDR1 and CDR2 from the germline V gene are SGHDT and YYEEEE. The CDR3 reads CASRRQGAETEAFF. CDR3 DNA sequence: TGTGCCAGCAGAAGACAGGGGGCTGAAACTGAAGCTTTCTTT.

The V call is TRBV10-3, the J call TRBJ2-2, with D possibly matching TRBD1 (6 bases). V was pared by 3 bases and J by 6 bases, with 11 bases between. CDR3 length: 14 residues. From germline, CDR1 is ENHRY and CDR2 SYGVKD. The CDR3 sequence is CAISDSRGPGELFF. The CDR3 nucleotides read TGTGCCATCAGTGATTCCAGGGGTCCCGGGGAGCTGTTTTTT.

This clone was seen more than once but under ten times. This chain links TRBV14 with TRBJ2-2; 10 bases line up with TRBD1. CDR1 SGHDN and CDR2 FVKESK come from the germline V gene. The CDR3 covers 14 residues. Germline trimming cut 4 bases from V and 5 bases from J; bases unmatched to any gene: 1. CDR3 in amino acids: CASSRTGGTGELFF. The CDR3 DNA reads as TGTGCCAGCAGCCGGACAGGGGGAACCGGGGAGCTGTTTTTT.

The V call is TRBV7-6, the J call TRBJ2-2; D remains unclear. The CDR3 is 15 amino acids. The V gene's germline CDR1 is SGHVS and CDR2 FNYEAQ. V was cut by 5 bases and J by 4 bases, with 14 bases left in between. The CDR3 DNA is TGTGCCAGCAGCGACTCTAGTCGTGCCACCGGGGAGCTGTTTTTT. It translates to CASSDSSRATGELFF.

V usage is TRBV7-2 and J usage is TRBJ1-3; D not certain. In germline, CDR1 is SGHTA, CDR2 FQGNSA. Trimming removed 5 bases from V and 2 bases from J, with 7 bases in between. The CDR3 contains 13 residues. CDR3 in amino acids: CASSREPGNTIYF. CDR3 bases: TGTGCCAGCAGCCGGGAACCTGGAAACACCATATATTTT.

The chain combines TRBV4-1 with TRBJ1-6; D gene uncertain. CDR3 length equals 17 residues. V was trimmed by 3 bases and J by 4 bases, leaving 16 bases between them. Per the germline V gene, CDR1 is MGHRA and CDR2 is YSYEKL. The CDR3 here is CASSHPSVLFYNSPLHF. The CDR3 DNA reads as TGCGCCAGCAGCCATCCTTCCGTTCTCTTTTATAATTCACCCCTCCACTTT.

The V call is TRBV7-9, the J call TRBJ1-1; D is possibly TRBD1 (6 bases). CDR1 and CDR2 from the germline V gene are SEHNR and FQNEAQ (reference sequence). This CDR3 spans 15 amino acids. Deletions cut 6 bases from V and 0 bases from J, with 14 bases between. The CDR3 region has the DNA TGTGCCAGCAGGGAGGGGGAGCCGGTGAACACTGAAGCTTTCTTT. It translates to CASREGEPVNTEAFF.

This clone has a handful of counts. The chain has TRBV6-5 and TRBJ2-7, with a possible D match to TRBD1 (5 bases). Per germline, CDR1 MNHEY and CDR2 SVGAGI. This CDR3 has 12 residues. V dropped 7 bases and J dropped 6 bases, with 13 bases sitting between them. CDR3: CASNQGIGEQYF. The CDR3 DNA is TGTGCCAGCAATCAGGGAATAGGCGAGCAGTACTTC.

CDR3 sequence: CASSSIQGPNTEAFF. In DNA form, the CDR3 reads TGTGCCAGCAGTTCAATACAGGGGCCGAACACTGAAGCTTTCTTT. V is TRBV27 and J is TRBJ1-1; 7 nucleotides agree with TRBD1. V lost 4 bases, J lost 1 base, and 6 bases stayed unmatched. This CDR3 contains 15 residues. Germline V CDR1 and CDR2: MNHEY, SMNVEV (reference sequence).

This clone was seen a few times. The chain recombines TRBV9 with TRBJ2-1, with 10 nucleotides matching TRBD2. Germline assignment: CDR1 SGDLS and CDR2 YYNGEE. V was clipped by 0 bases and J by 9 bases; unmatched bases: 9. CDR3 length: 16 residues. The CDR3 DNA is TGTGCCAGCAGCGTAGGGAGCGGGAGGGCTAACGGTGAGCAGTTCTTC. It codes for CASSVGSGRANGEQFF.

This clone has just a few counts. The sample has other DNA sequences that encode this CDR3 too. DNA for the CDR3: TGCAGTGCTAGACTCAACACTGAAGCTTTCTTT. Translated: CSARLNTEAFF. The rearrangement links TRBV20-1 to TRBJ1-1, with no clear D. Germline V gene sequence: CDR1 DFQATT, CDR2 SNEGSKA (reference sequence). V shed 2 bases and J shed 2 bases, with 3 bases lying between them. The CDR3 is 11 residues long.

The chain has TRBV4-1 and TRBJ1-2; no reliable D call. V was cut by 0 bases and J by 6 bases, with 20 bases left in between. The CDR3 is made up of 17 amino acids. Germline V gene lookup returns CDR1 MGHRA and CDR2 YSYEKL. The DNA for the CDR3 is TGCGCCAGCAGCCAAGATGGTAAGGAGCTCTATAGCCATGGCTACACCTTC. This gives the protein CASSQDGKELYSHGYTF.

CDR3 region: CASSVGRAAETQYF. In nucleotides, the CDR3 is TGCGCCAGCAGCGTCGGGAGGGCCGCGGAGACCCAGTACTTC. The gene calls are TRBV5-1 and TRBJ2-5, with 8 bases fitting TRBD2. Germline values: CDR1 SGHRS, CDR2 YFSETQ. CDR3 length: 14 residues. With V trimmed by 4 bases and J by 5 bases, 7 bases remained unmatched. Drawing the rest from reference TRBV5-1 and TRBJ2-5, the complete variable domain is KAGVTQTPRYLIKTRGQQVTLSCSPISGHRSVSWYQQTPGQGLQFLFEYFSETQRNKGNFPGRFSGRQFSNSRSEMNVSTLELGDSALYLCASSVGRAAETQYFGPGTRLLVL.

The chain links TRBV10-3 to TRBJ2-3, with D tentatively TRBD1 or TRBD2 (7 bases each). V was trimmed by 4 bases and J by 0 bases, leaving 17 bases between them. The CDR3 sequence is 17 residues long. Germline assignment: CDR1 ENHRY and CDR2 SYGVKD. CDR3 in DNA: TGTGCCATCAGTGGCATCGCAGGGGGGGCAAGCACAGATACGCAGTATTTT. Residues: CAISGIAGGASTDTQYF.

The J gene is TRBJ2-3, the V gene TRBV4-1, with D tentatively TRBD2 (6 bases). Trimming cost V 0 bases and J 1 base, with 8 bases left between them. The CDR3 sequence is 15 residues long. Germline CDR1 reads MGHRA; CDR2 reads YSYEKL. CDR3 DNA: TGCGCCAGCAGCCAAGAGGGAGGCCGCACAGATACGCAGTATTTT. Protein product: CASSQEGGRTDTQYF.

In this sample, this clone turned up a few times. This sequence joins TRBV5-1 and TRBJ1-1; 9 nucleotides agree with TRBD1. V lost 3 bases to trimming and J lost 3 bases; unmatched junction nucleotides: 3. This CDR3 has 14 residues. Germline V gene sequence: CDR1 SGHRS, CDR2 YFSETQ. As DNA, the CDR3 is TGCGCCAGCAGCTCGACAGGGGGGGACACTGAAGCTTTCTTT. Translation gives CASSSTGGDTEAFF.

The chain combines TRBV5-1 with TRBJ2-5, with 13 bases lining up with TRBD2. CDR3 length equals 16 residues. Germline V gene sequence: CDR1 SGHRS, CDR2 YFSETQ. V shed 4 bases and J 2 bases; nucleotides not matched to a gene: 5. As DNA, the CDR3 is TGCGCCAGCAGCATAGGACTAGCGGGGGTACAAGAGACCCAGTACTTC. Amino acids: CASSIGLAGVQETQYF.

This clone was seen only a few times. The chain employs TRBV2 and TRBJ1-6; D is possibly TRBD1 (5 bases). The CDR3 extends over 14 amino acids. Trimming took 7 bases from V and 1 from J, leaving 8 bases between them. CDR1 and CDR2 from the germline V gene are SNHLY and FYNNEI. The CDR3 bases are TGTGCCAGCACGACAGAGTCCTATAATTCACCCCTCCACTTT. It codes for CASTTESYNSPLHF.

The V call is TRBV7-9, the J call TRBJ2-1; D is possibly TRBD1 or TRBD2 (5 bases each). Per germline, CDR1 SEHNR and CDR2 FQNEAQ (reference sequence). The length of the CDR3 is 14 residues. Trimming took 10 bases from V and 6 from J, leaving 19 bases between them. The CDR3 DNA reads TGTGCCACGGCATCATCGGCTGGGGGCAATGAGCAGTTCTTC. Encoded protein: CATASSAGGNEQFF. Variable domain in full (rest from reference TRBV7-9 and TRBJ2-1): DTGVSQNPRHKITKRGQNVTFRCDPISEHNRLYWYRQTLGQGPEFLTYFQNEAQLEKSRLLSDRFSAERPKGSFSTLEIQRTEQGDSAMYLCATASSAGGNEQFFGPGTRLTVL.

The rearrangement uses TRBV6-5 and TRBJ2-6, with D hard to call. The CDR3 has 13 residues. Trimming cost V 8 bases and J 3 bases, with 8 bases left between them. CDR1 and CDR2 from the germline V gene are MNHEY and SVGAGI. CDR3 protein: CASREIGANVLTF. The CDR3 bases are TGTGCCAGCCGAGAAATTGGGGCCAACGTCCTGACTTTC.

The chain carries TRBV10-3 and TRBJ1-1; D is unclear. Per germline, CDR1 ENHRY and CDR2 SYGVKD. The CDR3 is 15 amino acids. Trimming took off 0 bases at V and 0 bases at J, with 8 bases between the two ends. The CDR3, as DNA: TGTGCCATCAGTGAGTCAAAGCTCGTGAACACTGAAGCTTTCTTT. Translation gives CAISESKLVNTEAFF.

CDR3 coding DNA: TGCGCCAGCAGCACCCCGGGGGGAGAGACCCAGTACTTC. It yields the protein CASSTPGGETQYF. The V gene is TRBV5-1, the J gene TRBJ2-5; TRBD2 agrees at 7 bases. Germline values: CDR1 SGHRS, CDR2 YFSETQ. Trimming at V came to 4 bases and at J to 4 bases, leaving 4 bases not matched to a gene. CDR3 length: 13 residues.

The chain has TRBV6-5 and TRBJ2-7; D may be TRBD1 or TRBD2 (7 bases each). Germline V gene lookup returns CDR1 MNHEY and CDR2 SVGAGI. The CDR3 totals 14 residues. Trimming left V 6 bases short and J 3 bases short, with 15 bases between. The CDR3 region is CASRLQGGIYEQYF. CDR3 sequence (DNA): TGTGCCAGCAGGCTCCAGGGGGGGATCTACGAGCAGTACTTC.